Included here is one TCR beta chain sequence, with context. Antigen unknown. This sample stems from a study of CD8+CD57+ T cells in acquired aplastic anemia. Study at large: Average DNA yield from sorted CD4+ and CD8+ cells was around 3.2 ug. Healthy donor sequencing depth: approximately 9.9 million CD4+, some 12 million CD8+ reads. General study points: Patients and controls turned out to have more than 25 CD8+ CDR3 sequences in common. Researchers reported that CD8+ Simpson's diversity was not significantly different in patients versus controls.

It was genomic DNA that served as the template for profiling TCR beta VDJ and CDR3. TCRdb ran MiXCR on the reads and lists one entry per CDR3 protein. The top ten hold approximately 62% of the sample, which has about 81,000 distinct CDR3 sequences, over 35% seen once. The origin of this receptor is a human donor in good health, serving as a control. Material: sorted CD4+, CD8+, or CD8+CD57+ T cells (not recorded which) from PBMCs.

The chain's CDR3 is CSVVRKEAFF. Here the CDR3 DNA reads TGCAGCGTTGTTCGTAAGGAAGCTTTCTTT. The chain is built from TRBV29-1 and TRBJ1-1; D is undetermined. The germline V gene encodes CDR1 SQVTM and CDR2 ANQGSEA. Trimming took 4 bases from V and 8 from J, leaving 8 bases between them. The CDR3 has 10 residues. The full variable domain, in which reference TRBV29-1 and TRBJ1-1 provide the parts outside the CDR3, is SAVISQKPSRDICQRGTSLTIQCQVDSQVTMMFWYRQQPGQSLTLIATANQGSEATYESGFVIDKFPISRPNLTFSTLTVSNMSPEDSSIYLCSVVRKEAFFGQGTRLTVV.